The entry below describes one TCR beta chain. This specimen comes from a study of blood T cell repertoires in COVID-19. The study recruited people aged roughly 18 to 95 years across under 25 US areas. The CDR3 extends over 15 amino acids. V trimming: 9 bases; J trimming: 4 bases; junction bases outside the gene matches: 7. Germline CDR1 is MNHEY and CDR2 is SVGAGI. Generated by immunoSEQ multiplex PCR, the TCRdb table keeps only in-frame clones and is missing some. The table records a few hundred thousand clones, more than 75% of them present only once. The rearrangement joins TRBV6-5 to TRBJ1-5; 12 positions match TRBD1. The sample consisted of PBMCs or T cells enriched from blood (not recorded which). The sequence derives from a woman aged 25 to 39 who had recovered from COVID-19. The CDR3 DNA is TGTGCCAGTTGGGGACAGGGGGCTTGGAATCAGCCCCAGCATTTT. The encoded protein is CASWGQGAWNQPQHF.